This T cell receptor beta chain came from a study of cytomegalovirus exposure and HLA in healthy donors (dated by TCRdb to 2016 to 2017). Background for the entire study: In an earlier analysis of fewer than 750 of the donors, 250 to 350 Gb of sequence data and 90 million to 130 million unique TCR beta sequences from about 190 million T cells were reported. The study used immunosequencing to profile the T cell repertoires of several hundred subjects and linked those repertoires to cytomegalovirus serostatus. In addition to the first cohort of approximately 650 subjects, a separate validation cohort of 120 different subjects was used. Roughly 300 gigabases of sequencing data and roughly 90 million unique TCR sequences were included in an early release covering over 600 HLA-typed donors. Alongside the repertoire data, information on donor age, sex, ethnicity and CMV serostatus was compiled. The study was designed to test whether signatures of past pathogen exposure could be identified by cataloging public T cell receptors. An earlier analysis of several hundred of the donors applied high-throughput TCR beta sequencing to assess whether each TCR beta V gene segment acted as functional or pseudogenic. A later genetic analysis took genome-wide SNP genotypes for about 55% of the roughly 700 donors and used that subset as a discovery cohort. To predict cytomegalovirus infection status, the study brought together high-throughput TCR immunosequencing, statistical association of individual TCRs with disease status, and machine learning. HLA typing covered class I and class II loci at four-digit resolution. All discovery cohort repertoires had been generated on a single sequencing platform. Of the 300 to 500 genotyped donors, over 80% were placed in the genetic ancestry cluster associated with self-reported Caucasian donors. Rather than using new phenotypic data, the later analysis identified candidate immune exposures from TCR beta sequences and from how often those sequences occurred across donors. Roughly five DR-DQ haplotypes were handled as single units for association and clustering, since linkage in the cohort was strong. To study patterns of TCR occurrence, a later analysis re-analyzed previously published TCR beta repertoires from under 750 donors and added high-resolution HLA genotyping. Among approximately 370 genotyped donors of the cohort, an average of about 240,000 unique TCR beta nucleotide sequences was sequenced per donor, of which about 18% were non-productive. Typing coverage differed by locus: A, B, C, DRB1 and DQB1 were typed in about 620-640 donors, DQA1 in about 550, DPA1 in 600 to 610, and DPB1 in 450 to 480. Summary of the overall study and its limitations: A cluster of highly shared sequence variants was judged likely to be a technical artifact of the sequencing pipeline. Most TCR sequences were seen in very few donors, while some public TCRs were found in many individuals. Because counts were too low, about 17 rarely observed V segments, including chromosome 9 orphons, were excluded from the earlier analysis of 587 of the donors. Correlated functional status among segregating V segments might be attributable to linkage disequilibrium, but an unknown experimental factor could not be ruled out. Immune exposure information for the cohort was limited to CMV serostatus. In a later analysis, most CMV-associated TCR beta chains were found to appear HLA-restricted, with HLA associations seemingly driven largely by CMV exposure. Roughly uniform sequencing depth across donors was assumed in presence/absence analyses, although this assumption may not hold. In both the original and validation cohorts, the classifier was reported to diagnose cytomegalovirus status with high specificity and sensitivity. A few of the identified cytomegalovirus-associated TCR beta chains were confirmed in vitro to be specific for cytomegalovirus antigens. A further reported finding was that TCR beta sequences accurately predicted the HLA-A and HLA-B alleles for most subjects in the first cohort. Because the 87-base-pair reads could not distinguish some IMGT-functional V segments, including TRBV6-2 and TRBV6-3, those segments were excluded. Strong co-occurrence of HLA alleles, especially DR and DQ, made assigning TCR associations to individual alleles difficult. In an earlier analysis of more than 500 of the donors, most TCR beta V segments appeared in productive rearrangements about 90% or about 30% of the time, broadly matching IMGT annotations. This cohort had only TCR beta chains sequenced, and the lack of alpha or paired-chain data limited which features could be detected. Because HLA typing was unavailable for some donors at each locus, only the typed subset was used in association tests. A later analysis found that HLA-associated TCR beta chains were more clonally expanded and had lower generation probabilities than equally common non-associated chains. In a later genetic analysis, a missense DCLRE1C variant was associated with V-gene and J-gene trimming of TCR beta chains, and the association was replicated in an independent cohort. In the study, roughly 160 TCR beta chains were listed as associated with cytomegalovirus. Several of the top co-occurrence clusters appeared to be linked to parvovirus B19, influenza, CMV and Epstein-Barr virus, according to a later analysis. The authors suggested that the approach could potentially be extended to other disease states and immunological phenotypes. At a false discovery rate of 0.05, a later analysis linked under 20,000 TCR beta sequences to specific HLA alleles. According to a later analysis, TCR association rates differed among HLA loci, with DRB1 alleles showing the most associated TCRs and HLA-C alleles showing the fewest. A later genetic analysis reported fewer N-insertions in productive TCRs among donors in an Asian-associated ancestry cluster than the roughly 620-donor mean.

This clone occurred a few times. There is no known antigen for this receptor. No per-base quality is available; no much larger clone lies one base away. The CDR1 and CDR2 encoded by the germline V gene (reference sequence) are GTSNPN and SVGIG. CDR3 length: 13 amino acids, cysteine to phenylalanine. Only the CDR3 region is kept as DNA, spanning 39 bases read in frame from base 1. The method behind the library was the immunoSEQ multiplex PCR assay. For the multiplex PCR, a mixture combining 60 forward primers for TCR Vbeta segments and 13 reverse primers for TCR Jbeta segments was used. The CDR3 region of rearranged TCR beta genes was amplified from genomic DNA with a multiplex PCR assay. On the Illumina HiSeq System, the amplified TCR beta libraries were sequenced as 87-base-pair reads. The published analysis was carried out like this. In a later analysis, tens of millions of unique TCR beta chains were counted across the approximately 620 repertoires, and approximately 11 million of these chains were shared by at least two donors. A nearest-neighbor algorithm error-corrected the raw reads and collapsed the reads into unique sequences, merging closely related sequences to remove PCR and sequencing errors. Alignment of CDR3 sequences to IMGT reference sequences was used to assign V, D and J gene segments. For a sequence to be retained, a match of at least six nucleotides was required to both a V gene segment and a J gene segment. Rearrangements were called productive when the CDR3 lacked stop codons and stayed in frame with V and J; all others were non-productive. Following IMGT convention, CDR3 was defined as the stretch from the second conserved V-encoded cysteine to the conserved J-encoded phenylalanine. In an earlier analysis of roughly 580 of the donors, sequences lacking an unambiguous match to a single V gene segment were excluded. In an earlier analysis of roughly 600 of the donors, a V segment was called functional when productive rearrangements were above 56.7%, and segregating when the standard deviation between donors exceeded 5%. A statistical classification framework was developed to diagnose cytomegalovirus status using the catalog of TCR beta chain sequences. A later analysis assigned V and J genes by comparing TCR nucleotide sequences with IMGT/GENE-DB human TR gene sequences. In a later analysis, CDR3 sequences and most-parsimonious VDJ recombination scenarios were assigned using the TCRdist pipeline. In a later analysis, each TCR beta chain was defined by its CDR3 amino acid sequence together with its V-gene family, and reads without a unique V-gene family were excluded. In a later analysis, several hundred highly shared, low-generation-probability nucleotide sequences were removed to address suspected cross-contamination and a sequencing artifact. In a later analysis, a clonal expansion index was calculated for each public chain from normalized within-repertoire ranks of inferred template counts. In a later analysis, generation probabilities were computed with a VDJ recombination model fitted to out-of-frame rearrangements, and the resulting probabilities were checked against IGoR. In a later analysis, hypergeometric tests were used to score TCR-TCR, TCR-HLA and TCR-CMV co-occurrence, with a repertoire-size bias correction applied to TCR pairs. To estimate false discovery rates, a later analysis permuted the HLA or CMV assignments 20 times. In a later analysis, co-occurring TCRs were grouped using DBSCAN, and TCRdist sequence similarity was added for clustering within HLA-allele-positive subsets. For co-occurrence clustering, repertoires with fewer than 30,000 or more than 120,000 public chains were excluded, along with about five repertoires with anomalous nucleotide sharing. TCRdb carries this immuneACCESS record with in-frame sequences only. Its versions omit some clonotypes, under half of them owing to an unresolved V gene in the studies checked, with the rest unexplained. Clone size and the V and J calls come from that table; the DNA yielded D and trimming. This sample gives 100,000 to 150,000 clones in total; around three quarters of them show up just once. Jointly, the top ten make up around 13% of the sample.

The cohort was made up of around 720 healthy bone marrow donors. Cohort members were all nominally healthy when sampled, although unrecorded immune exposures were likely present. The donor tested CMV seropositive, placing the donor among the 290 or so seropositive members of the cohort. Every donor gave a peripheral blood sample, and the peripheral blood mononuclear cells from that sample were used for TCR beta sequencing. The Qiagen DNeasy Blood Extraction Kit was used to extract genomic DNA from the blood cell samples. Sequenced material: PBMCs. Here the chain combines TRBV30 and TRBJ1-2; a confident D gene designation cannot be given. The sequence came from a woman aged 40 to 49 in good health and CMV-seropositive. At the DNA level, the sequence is TGTGCTCGATCGACGGGGTCTAACTATGGCTACACCTTC. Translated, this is CARSTGSNYGYTF.